Presented here are 7 T cell receptor beta chains from one specimen sequenced in a study of blood T cells in healthy people across ages. The use of a sample-barcoded 5' primer and a J-beta primer mix characterized a second PCR of about 6 to 12 cycles. TCRdb passed the 5' RACE reads through MiXCR, listing each CDR3 protein once. The sample lists 650,000 to 1,000,000 distinct CDR3 sequences, under 40% seen once, with 10% to 15% in the top ten. Input material: blood. These receptors all come from a man between 18 and 29 years old in good health.

This clonotype was seen ten or more times. The V gene is TRBV7-2, the J gene TRBJ1-2; the match to TRBD1 covers 9 bases. CDR1 and CDR2 from the germline V gene are SGHTA and FQGNSA. Trimming cost V 2 bases and J 2 bases; bases outside gene matches: 3. The CDR3 length is 15 residues. CDR3 in DNA: TGTGCCAGCAGCTTACTTACAGGGGGCAACTATGGCTACACCTTC. Its protein product is CASSLLTGGNYGYTF.

The chain employs TRBV6-1 and TRBJ2-2, with 7 nucleotides matching TRBD1. The CDR3 is made up of 14 amino acids. Trimming cost V 10 bases and J 0 bases; bases outside gene matches: 5. CDR1 is MNHNS, CDR2 SASEGT, per germline. CDR3 protein: CATGTDPNTGELFF. As DNA, the CDR3 is TGTGCCACAGGGACAGACCCGAACACCGGGGAGCTGTTTTTT.

This clonotype has ten or more counts. The rearrangement uses TRBV27 and TRBJ2-3; TRBD1 aligns across 9 bases. The CDR3 totals 15 residues. CDR1 and CDR2 (germline): MNHEY, SMNVEV (reference sequence). The J segment lost 3 bases and the V segment lost 2 bases, leaving 3 bases of the junction unmatched. DNA for the CDR3: TGTGCCAGCAGTTTAAGGGACAGGGTAACAGATACGCAGTATTTT. It codes for CASSLRDRVTDTQYF.

The chain carries TRBV4-3 and TRBJ1-1, with D possibly TRBD1 on 5 matching bases. Trimming took off 7 bases at V and 4 bases at J, with 16 bases between the two ends. Germline assignment: CDR1 LGHNA and CDR2 YSLEER. This CDR3 spans 14 amino acids. In nucleotides, the CDR3 is TGCGCCAGCAAACTCACGGCGGGGGGCACTGAAGCTTTCTTT. It specifies CASKLTAGGTEAFF.

The chain links TRBV7-6 to TRBJ2-5, with TRBD2 identical over 14 bases. Germline-derived CDR1 and CDR2 are SGHVS and FNYEAQ. Unmatched junction bases numbered 4, after V lost 4 bases and J lost 3 bases. This CDR3 is 16 amino acids long. The CDR3 DNA reads TGTGCCAGCAGCTACCGACTAGCGGGGGGGAAAGAGACCCAGTACTTC. It encodes CASSYRLAGGKETQYF.

This clonotype was observed at least ten times. The rearrangement joins TRBV12-3 or TRBV12-4 to TRBJ1-2; the D gene is possibly TRBD1 (6 bases). This CDR3 is built from 11 residues. V dropped 4 bases and J dropped 7 bases, with 7 bases sitting between them. CDR3 loop: CASSSRGGYTF. Written as DNA, the CDR3 is TGTGCCAGCAGTTCCAGGGGTGGCTACACCTTC.

This clonotype was counted only a few times. Since a much larger clone is just one base distant, this may be a read error. V usage is TRBV5-1 and J usage is TRBJ2-5; TRBD2 agrees at 14 bases. The CDR3 has 15 residues. The J segment lost 11 bases and the V segment lost 3 bases, leaving 9 bases of the junction unmatched. The germline CDR1 and CDR2 sequences are SGHRS and YFSETQ. The CDR3 DNA follows: TGCGCCAGCAGCTCCCGGACTAGCGGGGGGTCTGAGCAGTACTTC. It is translated as CASSSRTSGGSEQYF.